Presented here are 21 T cell receptor beta chains from one specimen sequenced in a study of CD8 T cells in ankylosing spondylitis. Overall study results and limits: What appeared characteristic of ankylosing spondylitis blood was a TCR beta motif of 7 or 8 highly homologous variants.

No cognate antigen is known for these TCRs. Each CDR3 protein is one row after TCRdb ran MiXCR on the 5' RACE reads. This table has approximately 550,000 distinct CDR3 sequences, roughly 13% appearing once. The sequenced sample was blood, either unsorted or a sorted T cell fraction (not recorded which). Receptor source: a male donor with ankylosing spondylitis.

V and J are TRBV11-2 and TRBJ2-5; 7 bases agree with TRBD2. The CDR3 is made up of 16 amino acids. Per germline, CDR1 SGHAT and CDR2 FQNNGV. V trimming: 6 bases; J trimming: 3 bases; junction bases outside the gene matches: 13. The CDR3 nucleotides are TGTGCCAGCAGTAAAGGGCTAGCGGATGCTAAAGAGACCCAGTACTTC. This gives the protein CASSKGLADAKETQYF.

J is TRBJ2-2 and V is TRBV5-1; D is uncertain. The CDR3 runs to 18 residues. Germline assignment: CDR1 SGHRS and CDR2 YFSETQ. Trimming removed 4 bases at V and 4 bases at J, with 23 bases between. The CDR3, as DNA: TGCGCCAGCAGCCTATCTCCGGGCCTCAGGAGTGGCACCGGGGAGCTGTTTTTT. Protein product: CASSLSPGLRSGTGELFF.

The rearrangement links TRBV12-3 or TRBV12-4 to TRBJ1-2; unclear D gene. CDR3 length: 13 residues. V lost 6 bases to trimming and J lost 4 bases, with 12 bases between them. The CDR3 DNA reads TGTGCCAGCAGAATGATTCAGTCCTATGGCTACACCTTC. This sequence encodes CASRMIQSYGYTF.

V gene TRBV5-6 combines with J gene TRBJ1-5; no clear D gene. The CDR3 runs 17 residues. Germline loops: CDR1 SGHDT, CDR2 YYEEEE. Trimming took 2 bases from V and 3 from J, leaving 18 bases between them. The CDR3 here is CASSLSARLNFNQPQHF. The CDR3 DNA reads TGTGCCAGCAGCTTATCGGCCAGACTAAACTTCAATCAGCCCCAGCATTTT.

This clonotype has only a few counts. This rearrangement joins TRBV20-1 to TRBJ2-3, with TRBD2 identical over 7 bases. Germline CDR1 and CDR2: DFQATT and SNEGSKA (reference sequence). There are 16 residues in the CDR3. V trimming: 0 bases; J trimming: 2 bases; junction bases outside the gene matches: 8. Written as DNA, the CDR3 is TGCAGTGCTAGAGATAGAAGGCTAGCGGCCACAGATACGCAGTATTTT. Translated: CSARDRRLAATDTQYF.

The rearrangement joins TRBV20-1 to TRBJ1-1; D call uncertain. This CDR3 has 15 residues. Per the germline V gene, CDR1 is DFQATT and CDR2 is SNEGSKA (reference sequence). V shed 3 bases and J shed 3 bases, with 17 bases lying between them. As DNA, the CDR3 is TGCAGTGCTAGCGTATCCCCCGCTAAGGACACTGAAGCTTTCTTT. Residues: CSASVSPAKDTEAFF.

This clonotype was counted a few times. The chain has TRBV11-2 and TRBJ2-4; D ambiguous. The V gene's germline CDR1 is SGHAT and CDR2 FQNNGV. This CDR3 contains 15 residues. The germline V and J ends were trimmed by 1 base and 2 bases, with 9 bases remaining between them. CDR3 loop: CASSLGPNPKNIQYF. As DNA, the CDR3 is TGTGCCAGCAGCTTAGGTCCGAATCCCAAAAACATTCAGTACTTC.

This clonotype was seen only a few times. This chain connects TRBV10-3 to TRBJ2-5; no clear D. Germline V gene sequence: CDR1 ENHRY, CDR2 SYGVKD. CDR3 length equals 13 residues. With 3 bases removed from V and 1 base from J, the gap between germline ends came to 6 bases. The chain's CDR3 is CAISEHLQETQYF. In nucleotides, the CDR3 is TGTGCCATCAGTGAACACCTCCAAGAGACCCAGTACTTC.

This clonotype was counted at least ten times. The chain couples TRBV4-2 to TRBJ1-1, with 9 bases matching TRBD1. J gave up 6 bases and V 0 bases, and 8 bases lay outside the gene matches. The germline V gene has CDR1 LGHNA and CDR2 YNFKEQ. The CDR3 loop spans 16 amino acids. The CDR3 DNA sequence: TGTGCCAGCAGCCAAGACTCGGGACAGGGAGGCGCTGAAGCTTTCTTT. This codes for CASSQDSGQGGAEAFF.

The chain joins TRBV11-2 to TRBJ2-5; 14 positions match TRBD2. The ends lost 5 bases at V and 3 bases at J; junction bases unmatched: 11. Germline CDR1 is SGHAT and CDR2 is FQNNGV. This CDR3 has 18 residues. CDR3 DNA: TGTGCCAGCAGCCCGCAAAGGGGGACTAGCGGGAGAAAAGAGACCCAGTACTTC. Amino acids: CASSPQRGTSGRKETQYF.

This clonotype was picked up a small number of times. The chain carries TRBV5-1 and TRBJ2-3, with 8 bases that match TRBD2. Germline CDR1 reads SGHRS; CDR2 reads YFSETQ. Trimming took 5 bases from V and 6 from J; bases not matched to a gene: 14. This CDR3 comprises 16 residues. The CDR3 nucleotides read TGCGCCAGCAGAGGAGGTGGAGCGGGAGTTTCTGATACGCAGTATTTT. Translated: CASRGGGAGVSDTQYF.

This chain connects TRBV19 to TRBJ2-7, with TRBD2 matching 9 bases. The CDR3 length is 15 residues. The ends lost 5 bases at V and 0 bases at J; junction bases unmatched: 5. CDR1 LNHDA and CDR2 SQIVND come from the germline V gene (reference sequence). CDR3 nucleotides: TGTGCCAGTAGTGCTAGCGGGGACAGCTCCTACGAGCAGTACTTC. The encoded protein is CASSASGDSSYEQYF.

This clonotype was picked up many times. This chain uses TRBV29-1 with TRBJ2-5; perhaps TRBD2 as D (7 bases). Germline lookup yields CDR1 SQVTM and CDR2 ANQGSEA. V dropped 4 bases and J dropped 5 bases, with 17 bases sitting between them. The CDR3 sequence is 14 residues long. In DNA, the CDR3 is TGCAGCGTTGCGCGGGGCAGGGGAGGGGAGACCCAGTACTTC. Translated: CSVARGRGGETQYF. The entire variable domain, with the rest obtained from reference TRBV29-1 and TRBJ2-5, is as follows: SAVISQKPSRDICQRGTSLTIQCQVDSQVTMMFWYRQQPGQSLTLIATANQGSEATYESGFVIDKFPISRPNLTFSTLTVSNMSPEDSSIYLCSVARGRGGETQYFGPGTRLLVL.

This chain uses TRBV7-2 with TRBJ2-5; D gene ambiguous. With 8 bases removed from V and 1 base from J, the gap between germline ends came to 11 bases. Germline V gene data show CDR1 as SGHTA and CDR2 as FQGNSA. The CDR3 is 13 amino acids. Here the CDR3 reads CASGTGAQETQYF. The CDR3 coding sequence is TGTGCCAGCGGTACGGGTGCCCAAGAGACCCAGTACTTC.

CDR3 DNA sequence: TGTGCCATCAGTGGGACTAGCGGGTTTTACAATGAGCAGTTCTTC. It is translated as CAISGTSGFYNEQFF. V is TRBV10-3 and J is TRBJ2-1, with 11 nucleotides matching TRBD2. V lost 4 bases to trimming and J lost 4 bases; unmatched junction nucleotides: 3. This CDR3 contains 15 residues. CDR1 ENHRY and CDR2 SYGVKD come from the germline V gene.

This CDR3 reads CASRRAGRSTDTQYF. DNA of the CDR3: TGTGCCAGCCGCCGGGCCGGACGTAGCACAGATACGCAGTATTTT. The rearrangement links TRBV7-6 to TRBJ2-3; D uncertain. This CDR3 is built from 15 residues. Trimming took off 8 bases at V and 0 bases at J, with 15 bases between the two ends. The V gene's germline CDR1 is SGHVS and CDR2 FNYEAQ.

This chain connects TRBV5-6 to TRBJ2-1; 12 nucleotides match TRBD2. The CDR3 is 17 amino acids. The germline CDR1 and CDR2 sequences are SGHDT and YYEEEE. J lost 9 bases, V lost 1 base, and 11 bases had no gene match. CDR3 nucleotide sequence: TGTGCCAGCAGCTTGTCAGGGTTGGCTAGCGGGAGGGGTGAGCAGTTCTTC. Protein: CASSLSGLASGRGEQFF.

The sample holds many counts of this clonotype. The chain couples TRBV3-1 to TRBJ1-1; D is undetermined. Trimming shortened V by 6 bases and J by 9 bases, and 17 bases separated the two germline ends. The CDR3 runs to 13 residues. Germline V CDR1 and CDR2: LGHDT, YNNKEL (reference sequence). CDR3 nucleotide sequence: TGTGCCAGCAGGGCTCCGGGAGCAGGAAAAGCTTTCTTT. It is translated as CASRAPGAGKAFF.

This clonotype was seen a few times. It may be a read error: a sequence one base away is much more abundant. The chain has TRBV5-1 and TRBJ2-7; weak D call: TRBD1 (6 bases). CDR1 is SGHRS, CDR2 YFSETQ, per germline. V lost 4 bases to trimming and J lost 4 bases, with 21 bases between them. The CDR3 length is 16 residues. The CDR3 sequence: CASSGALGGKSYEQYF. DNA of the CDR3: TGCGCCAGCAGCGGGGCTCTAGGGGGTAAATCGTACGAGCAGTACTTC. The full variable domain, its missing parts supplied by reference TRBV5-1 and TRBJ2-7, is KAGVTQTPRYLIKTRGQQVTLSCSPISGHRSVSWYQQTPGQGLQFLFEYFSETQRNKGNFPGRFSGRQFSNSRSEMNVSTLELGDSALYLCASSGALGGKSYEQYFGPGTRLTVT.

The genes are TRBV9 and TRBJ2-1, with 8 bases identical to TRBD2. This CDR3 contains 14 residues. Germline-derived CDR1 and CDR2 are SGDLS and YYNGEE. The trim removed 4 bases at V and 5 bases at J, leaving 5 bases unmatched. For the CDR3, the DNA is TGTGCCAGCAGCCCGGGACTAGTAGACAATGAGCAGTTCTTC. Protein product: CASSPGLVDNEQFF.

V usage is TRBV19 and J usage is TRBJ2-1; TRBD2 matches 8 bases. This CDR3 comprises 13 residues. CDR1 LNHDA and CDR2 SQIVND come from the germline V gene (reference sequence). V was clipped by 10 bases and J by 3 bases; unmatched bases: 5. The CDR3 sequence is CATASGLYNEQFF. The CDR3 nucleotides read TGTGCCACCGCTAGCGGGCTCTACAATGAGCAGTTCTTC. The full variable domain, rest sourced from reference TRBV19 and TRBJ2-1, is DGGITQSPKYLFRKEGQNVTLSCEQNLNHDAMYWYRQDPGQGLRLIYYSQIVNDFQKGDIAEGYSVSREKKESFPLTVTSAQKNPTAFYLCATASGLYNEQFFGPGTRLTVL.